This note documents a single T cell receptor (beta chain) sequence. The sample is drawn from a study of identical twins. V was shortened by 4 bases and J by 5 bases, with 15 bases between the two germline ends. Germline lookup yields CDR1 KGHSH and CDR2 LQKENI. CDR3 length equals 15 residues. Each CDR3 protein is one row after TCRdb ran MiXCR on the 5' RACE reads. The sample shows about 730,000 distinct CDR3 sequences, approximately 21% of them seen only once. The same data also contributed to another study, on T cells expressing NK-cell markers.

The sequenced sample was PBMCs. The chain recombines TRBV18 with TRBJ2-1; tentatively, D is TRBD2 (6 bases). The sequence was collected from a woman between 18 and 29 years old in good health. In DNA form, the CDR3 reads TGTGCCAGCTCACAGACTAGGGGCGCTCACAATGAGCAGTTCTTC. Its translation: CASSQTRGAHNEQFF.